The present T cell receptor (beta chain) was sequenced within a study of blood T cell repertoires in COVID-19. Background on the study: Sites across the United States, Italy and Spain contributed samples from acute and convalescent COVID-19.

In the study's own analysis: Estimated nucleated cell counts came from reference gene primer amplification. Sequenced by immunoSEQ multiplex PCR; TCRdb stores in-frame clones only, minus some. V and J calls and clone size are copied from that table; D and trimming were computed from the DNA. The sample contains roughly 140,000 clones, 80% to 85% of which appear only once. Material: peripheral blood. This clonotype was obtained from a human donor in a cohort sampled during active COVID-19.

This CDR3 reads CASSFRGQGVSEAFF. In DNA, the CDR3 is TGTGCCAGCAGTTTTCGGGGGCAGGGGGTGTCTGAAGCTTTCTTT. This chain connects TRBV28 to TRBJ1-1, with 7 nucleotides matching TRBD1. The CDR3 length is 15 residues. Germline CDR1 is MDHEN and CDR2 is SYDVKM. V dropped 3 bases and J dropped 6; count of bases not matched to a gene: 10.